These 22 T cell receptor beta chains were sequenced from one sample in a study of cytomegalovirus exposure and HLA in healthy donors. The primer mix had 60 Vbeta and 13 Jbeta primers. Here immunoSEQ multiplex PCR was the method, and the copy in TCRdb shows in-frame clones only, minus some. The sample holds roughly 90,000 clones. Sequenced input: PBMCs. These receptors all come from a man aged 45-65 years in good health and CMV-seropositive.

Concerning this clone: One junction end does not reproduce the germline sequence, and a read error may be involved. V is TRBV4-1 and J is TRBJ1-4; 7 positions agree with TRBD1. CDR1 is MGHRA, CDR2 YSYEKL, per germline. CDR3 length: 15 residues. CDR3 nucleotide sequence: TGCGCCAGCAGCCCCCGGGACAGACAGAATGGAAAACTGTTTTTT. Translation: CASSPRDRQNGKLFF.

The chain uses TRBV11-3 and TRBJ2-7; perhaps TRBD2 as D (5 bases). The V end lost 3 bases, the J end lost 7 bases, and 16 bases lay between the germline ends. CDR1 is SGHNT, CDR2 YENEEA, per germline. The CDR3 has 14 amino acids. In DNA, the CDR3 is TGTGCCAGCAGCTTTGGCGTTCCTTCGGGAGAGCAGTACTTC. Encoded protein: CASSFGVPSGEQYF.

The V and J genes are TRBV18 and TRBJ1-1; the match to TRBD1 covers 8 bases. The CDR3 spans 16 residues. The V gene's germline CDR1 is KGHSH and CDR2 LQKENI. The V gene end was trimmed by 2 bases and the J gene end by 1 base; junction bases not matched to a gene: 6. CDR3 in amino acids: CASSPSPTGGNTEAFF. Written as DNA, the CDR3 is TGTGCCAGCTCACCATCTCCCACAGGGGGGAACACTGAAGCTTTCTTT. Full variable domain (outside the CDR3, taken from reference TRBV18 and TRBJ1-1): NAGVMQNPRHLVRRRGQEARLRCSPMKGHSHVYWYRQLPEEGLKFMVYLQKENIIDESGMPKERFSAEFPKEGPSILRIQQVVRGDSAAYFCASSPSPTGGNTEAFFGQGTRLTVV.

The chain uses TRBV28 and TRBJ1-2; tentatively, D is TRBD1 (5 bases). The germline V gene encodes CDR1 MDHEN and CDR2 SYDVKM. This CDR3 is built from 14 residues. The V and J ends lost 7 bases and 1 base respectively, with 13 bases between them. The DNA for the CDR3 is TGTGCCAGCACAACCGACAGCCTTAACTATGGCTACACCTTC. Its translation: CASTTDSLNYGYTF.

The CDR3 nucleotides read TGTGCCAGCTCACCACGTTCTAGCGGCCTGTACCAAGAGACCCAGTACTTC. This sequence encodes CASSPRSSGLYQETQYF. The chain has TRBV18 and TRBJ2-5, with 7 positions matching TRBD2. The V and J ends lost 1 base and 0 bases, in that order; junction bases with no gene match: 8. This CDR3 region has 17 residues. Germline values: CDR1 KGHSH, CDR2 LQKENI.

J is TRBJ1-2 and V is TRBV19; 9 positions agree with TRBD1. With 5 bases clipped from V and 7 bases from J, the junction kept 8 bases outside the gene matches. Looked up from germline, CDR1 is LNHDA and CDR2 is SQIVND (reference sequence). This CDR3 contains 14 residues. The DNA of the CDR3 is TGTGCCAGTAGTCCGGACAGGGGTCGCGGTGGCTACACCTTC. This encodes CASSPDRGRGGYTF.

This chain joins TRBV4-3 and TRBJ2-5; 10 bases are shared with TRBD2. Trimming took 1 base from V and 7 from J; bases not matched to a gene: 6. The CDR3 spans 15 residues. CDR1 is LGHNA, CDR2 YSLEER, per germline. The CDR3 here is CASSQVASGSGTQYF. The CDR3 DNA is TGCGCCAGCAGCCAAGTGGCTAGCGGGAGTGGGACCCAGTACTTC.

The V gene is TRBV5-1, the J gene TRBJ2-7, with D possibly matching TRBD2 (6 bases). This CDR3 spans 15 amino acids. Deletions cut 2 bases from V and 2 bases from J, with 14 bases between. Germline CDR1 and CDR2: SGHRS and YFSETQ. CDR3 coding DNA: TGCGCCAGCAGCTTCGGGCAGGGAGGCACCTACGAGCAGTACGTC. This gives the protein CASSFGQGGTYEQYV.

The gene calls are TRBV30 and TRBJ2-3; D gene unclear. Per germline, CDR1 GTSNPN and CDR2 SVGIG (reference sequence). The CDR3 contains 13 residues. The germline V and J ends were trimmed by 5 bases and 0 bases, with 9 bases remaining between them. The CDR3 DNA sequence: TGTGCCTGGGTCCGCGTGAGCACAGATACGCAGTATTTT. This translates into CAWVRVSTDTQYF.

The chain employs TRBV30 and TRBJ2-1; D unresolved. The CDR3 contains 13 residues. CDR1 is GTSNPN, CDR2 SVGIG, per germline (reference sequence). The V end was cut by 8 bases, the J end by 3 bases, with 14 bases between. The CDR3 DNA sequence: TGTGCCCAGGAAAATGTGGGCTACAATGAGCAGTTCTTC. Encoded protein: CAQENVGYNEQFF.

The chain couples TRBV7-2 to TRBJ2-5; 10 bases fit TRBD2. The CDR3 loop spans 15 amino acids. CDR1 and CDR2 (germline): SGHTA, FQGNSA. V gave up 6 bases and J gave up 5 bases; unmatched junction bases: 9. CDR3 in DNA: TGTGCCAGCAGGCGGACTAGCGGAGGGAGGGAGACCCAGTACTTC. Its protein product is CASRRTSGGRETQYF.

V usage is TRBV5-1 and J usage is TRBJ1-6; 7 nucleotides align to TRBD1. This CDR3 is 16 amino acids long. The germline V gene encodes CDR1 SGHRS and CDR2 YFSETQ. V dropped 4 bases and J dropped 4; count of bases not matched to a gene: 8. The CDR3 loop reads CASSRTPGQYNSPLHF. CDR3 sequence (DNA): TGCGCCAGCAGCAGGACACCGGGACAGTATAATTCACCCCTCCACTTT.

J is TRBJ2-5 and V is TRBV7-2, with TRBD2 identical over 7 bases. The J call is doubtful: the DNA matches TRBJ2-7 better. The CDR3 has 15 residues. Germline CDR1 reads SGHTA; CDR2 reads FQGNSA. CDR3 protein: CASSLGGGSHYEQYF. CDR3 sequence (DNA): TGTGCCAGCAGCTTAGGCGGGGGATCACATTACGAGCAGTACTTC.

The V and J genes are TRBV30 and TRBJ1-1; possibly TRBD1 for D (6 bases). V lost 6 bases to trimming and J lost 2 bases, with 13 bases between them. Germline values: CDR1 GTSNPN, CDR2 SVGIG (reference sequence). This CDR3 has 13 amino acids. CDR3 DNA sequence: TGTGCCTGCCCGCCGGACAGAAACACTGAAGCTTTCTTT. Its protein is CACPPDRNTEAFF.

The genes are TRBV7-9 and TRBJ1-3, with D possibly TRBD1 on 5 matching bases. Germline V gene sequence: CDR1 SEHNR, CDR2 FQNEAQ (reference sequence). V dropped 5 bases and J dropped 0 bases, with 11 bases sitting between them. The CDR3 spans 15 residues. CDR3 sequence (DNA): TGTGCCAGCAGCCTCATGGGGGGCTCTGGAAACACCATATATTTT. Encoded protein: CASSLMGGSGNTIYF.

The rearrangement links TRBV27 to TRBJ2-7; D possibly corresponds to TRBD1 (6 bases). The CDR3 totals 15 residues. CDR1 and CDR2 (germline): MNHEY, SMNVEV (reference sequence). With 6 bases removed from V and 0 bases from J, the gap between germline ends came to 15 bases. CDR3: CASSQQGPPSYEQYF. CDR3 DNA sequence: TGTGCCAGCAGCCAACAGGGTCCTCCCTCCTACGAGCAGTACTTC.

CDR3 DNA: TGTGCCAGCAGCTTAGGTTCCACAGGGTGGACTAATGAAAAACTGTTTTTT. Protein sequence: CASSLGSTGWTNEKLFF. The chain carries TRBV11-2 and TRBJ1-4; perhaps TRBD1 as D (6 bases). With 1 base removed from V and 2 bases from J, the gap between germline ends came to 14 bases. There are 17 residues in the CDR3. The V gene's germline CDR1 is SGHAT and CDR2 FQNNGV.

The CDR3 is CASSKGVGNEQFF. The CDR3 region has the DNA TGTGCCAGCAGTAAGGGGGTGGGCAATGAGCAGTTCTTC. The chain employs TRBV7-9 and TRBJ2-1; D is perhaps TRBD1 (6 bases). The germline gives CDR1 SEHNR, CDR2 FQNEAQ (reference sequence). This CDR3 has 13 amino acids. The V gene lost 6 bases and the J gene lost 6 bases, with 12 bases spanning the gap.

The V call is TRBV7-9, the J call TRBJ1-5, with 11 bases aligning to TRBD1. Germline V CDR1 and CDR2: SEHNR, FQNEAQ (reference sequence). CDR3 length: 15 amino acids. V trimming: 5 bases; J trimming: 6 bases; junction bases outside the gene matches: 6. CDR3 in amino acids: CASSRGQGVGQPQHF. CDR3 bases: TGTGCCAGCAGCCGGGGACAGGGGGTTGGTCAGCCCCAGCATTTT.

CDR3 coding DNA: TGTGCCAGCAGTGTGTTCCGGAGGGACAGGGGGCTCTACGGCTACACCTTC. This gives the protein CASSVFRRDRGLYGYTF. The chain recombines TRBV2 with TRBJ1-2; 12 bases align to TRBD1. V shed 4 bases and J 8 bases; nucleotides not matched to a gene: 14. Germline V CDR1 and CDR2: SNHLY, FYNNEI. This CDR3 has 17 residues.

The chain recombines TRBV6-1 with TRBJ2-2, with a possible D match to TRBD1 (6 bases). CDR1 MNHNS and CDR2 SASEGT come from the germline V gene. Trimming left V 7 bases short and J 5 bases short, with 14 bases between. CDR3 length equals 14 residues. CDR3 in amino acids: CASTQRGRTGELFF. The CDR3 nucleotides read TGTGCCAGCACGCAGAGGGGGAGAACCGGGGAGCTGTTTTTT.

The chain employs TRBV6-4 and TRBJ2-1, with TRBD2 identical over 11 bases. CDR1 MRHNA and CDR2 SNTAGT come from the germline V gene. The length of the CDR3 is 16 residues. V trimming: 2 bases; J trimming: 4 bases; junction bases outside the gene matches: 4. The DNA of the CDR3 is TGTGCCAGCAGTGACCGGGGGACTAGCGGATACAATGAGCAGTTCTTC. This encodes CASSDRGTSGYNEQFF.